This T cell receptor (beta chain) was identified during a study of blood T cell repertoires in COVID-19. In the authors' workflow: Amplification from reference gene primers served as the basis for estimated nucleated cell counts. TCRdb keeps only in-frame clones here, not all; method: immunoSEQ multiplex PCR. That table gives V, J and clone size, and the DNA gave D and trimming. The sample lists around 250,000 clones, 85% seen once, with 8.5% to 9.5% in the top ten. V was pared by 4 bases and J by 2 bases, with 18 bases between. Germline CDR1 SGHNT, CDR2 YYREEE (reference sequence). This CDR3 contains 16 residues.

The sequence was collected from a woman aged 45-59 years with acute COVID-19. Material for sequencing was PBMCs or T cells enriched from blood (not recorded which). This chain uses TRBV5-4 with TRBJ1-2; D unclear. For the CDR3, the DNA is TGTGCCAGCAGCCCTAAAAATACCGACATCAACTATGGCTACACCTTC. Protein sequence: CASSPKNTDINYGYTF. Based on the CDR3 plus reference TRBV5-4 and TRBJ1-2, the full variable domain is ETGVTQSPTHLIKTRGQQVTLRCSSQSGHNTVSWYQQALGQGPQFIFQYYREEENGRGNFPPRFSGLQFPNYSSELNVNALELDDSALYLCASSPKNTDINYGYTFGSGTRLTVV.